This entry is about one TCR beta chain. Antigen specificity is unknown. Reverse transcription of about 0.5 to 1 ug RNA used random hexamers. Across 54 Vbeta and 13 Jbeta, TCR beta CDR3 was amplified with immunoSEQ multiplex PCR. TCRdb used MiXCR to reprocess the immunoSEQ multiplex PCR reads, holding one entry per CDR3 protein. The table lists 120,000 to 150,000 distinct CDR3 sequences, about 95% of them singletons. The data originate from a study of CD8 T cells in Susac syndrome. The study's findings and limits: The study admitted that it had a relatively small number of individuals in its TCR sequencing and HLA analysis.

The receptor comes from a human donor with multiple sclerosis. The sequencing sample was made of CD4+ T cells from PBMCs.

This chain's CDR3 is CASSQRWGYGYTF. CDR3 bases: TGTGCCAGCAGCCAACGCTGGGGGTATGGCTACACCTTC. The rearrangement uses TRBV27 and TRBJ1-2; D is possibly TRBD1 (5 bases). From germline, CDR1 is MNHEY and CDR2 SMNVEV (reference sequence). Trimming stripped 6 bases from V and 5 bases from J, with 13 bases between. CDR3 length: 13 amino acids.